The 9 T cell receptor beta chains presented below share a single source sample, sequenced in a study of cytomegalovirus exposure and HLA in healthy donors. Primers for the PCR totalled 60 Vbeta and 13 Jbeta. Sequenced by immunoSEQ multiplex PCR; TCRdb stores in-frame clones only, minus some. The profile covers 160,000 or so clones, with roughly four fifths appearing a single time and 4.9% taken by the ten largest. Sequencing input: PBMCs. The receptors stem from a woman under 30 in good health and CMV-seropositive.

The V gene is TRBV5-4, the J gene TRBJ2-1; 13 bases align to TRBD2. Germline trimming cut 1 base from V and 2 bases from J; bases unmatched to any gene: 0. This CDR3 region has 16 residues. Germline V gene sequence: CDR1 SGHNT, CDR2 YYREEE (reference sequence). CDR3 in DNA: TGTGCCAGCAGCTTGACTAGCGGGGGGGCCTACAATGAGCAGTTCTTC. The encoded protein is CASSLTSGGAYNEQFF.

This sequence joins TRBV15 and TRBJ2-3; 12 bases are shared with TRBD2. J gave up 1 base and V 9 bases, and 2 bases lay outside the gene matches. The CDR3 extends over 14 amino acids. Germline CDR1 LNHNV, CDR2 YYDKDF (reference sequence). CDR3 loop: CATSSGGGTDTQYF. The CDR3 nucleotides read TGTGCCACTTCTAGCGGGGGGGGCACAGATACGCAGTATTTT.

This chain joins TRBV20-1 and TRBJ1-1; D remains ambiguous. The CDR3 totals 11 residues. Trimming took off 4 bases at V and 10 bases at J, with 13 bases between the two ends. Germline CDR1 is DFQATT and CDR2 is SNEGSKA (reference sequence). For the CDR3, the DNA is TGCAGTGCTACAGCTACAGAGGGAGCTTTCTTT. This codes for CSATATEGAFF.

This clone has only a few counts. Other nucleotide sequences in the sample specify the same CDR3. This chain connects TRBV9 to TRBJ2-2; D is undetermined. This CDR3 has 14 amino acids. Germline lookup yields CDR1 SGDLS and CDR2 YYNGEE. The germline V and J ends were trimmed by 2 bases and 0 bases, with 5 bases remaining between them. CDR3: CASSVSSNTGELFF. The CDR3 DNA is TGTGCCAGCAGCGTGTCCTCGAACACCGGGGAGCTGTTTTTT.

V usage is TRBV4-1 and J usage is TRBJ2-4, with a possible D match to TRBD1 (5 bases). CDR1 is MGHRA and CDR2 is YSYEKL in the germline V gene. V was trimmed by 2 bases and J by 0 bases, leaving 11 bases between them. The CDR3 is 16 residues long. The CDR3 reads CASSQPTEVAKNIQYF. The CDR3 DNA is TGCGCCAGCAGCCAACCGACAGAAGTAGCCAAAAACATTCAGTACTTC.

The chain combines TRBV4-2 with TRBJ2-5, with TRBD2 identical over 12 bases. The germline gives CDR1 LGHNA, CDR2 YNFKEQ. After removal of 1 base from V and 5 bases from J, the junction contained 5 bases not matched to a gene. The CDR3 contains 16 residues. In DNA, the CDR3 is TGTGCCAGCAGCCAAGCTAGCGGGGGGGCGGTGGAGACCCAGTACTTC. It is translated as CASSQASGGAVETQYF.

The chain links TRBV9 to TRBJ2-3, with 10 bases lining up with TRBD2. V lost 4 bases and J lost 2; bases outside the gene matches: 4. Germline V CDR1 and CDR2: SGDLS, YYNGEE. This CDR3 spans 15 amino acids. Written as DNA, the CDR3 is TGTGCCAGCAGCTCGCTAGCGGGGGACACAGATACGCAGTATTTT. It translates to CASSSLAGDTDTQYF.

The V call is TRBV27, the J call TRBJ2-3; 7 positions agree with TRBD1. The length of the CDR3 is 14 residues. Germline values: CDR1 MNHEY, CDR2 SMNVEV (reference sequence). Unmatched junction bases numbered 7, after V lost 4 bases and J lost 6 bases. In nucleotides, the CDR3 is TGTGCCAGCAGTTCAGACAGGGTTCAGGATACGCAGTATTTT. Amino acid sequence: CASSSDRVQDTQYF.

This clone was picked up a small number of times. V is TRBV4-1 and J is TRBJ2-5; TRBD1 might be the D (5 bases). The end of the DNA is better explained by TRBJ2-7, so the J call may be wrong. The CDR3 is 16 amino acids. Germline V CDR1 and CDR2: MGHRA, YSYEKL. CDR3 sequence (DNA): TGCGCCAGCAGCCAGACAGTAGGCGGAAGCTCCTACGAGCAGTACTTC. It codes for CASSQTVGGSSYEQYF.